A selection of T cell receptor beta chains follows, all from one sample in a study of regulatory T cells in long-lasting Graves disease. Each CDR3 protein gets one entry after TCRdb re-called the multiplex PCR reads with MiXCR. This sample has roughly 360,000 distinct CDR3 sequences, with approximately 12% found just once. This sample was shared with a second study, whose subject was T cells in Graves' hyperthyroidism and ophthalmopathy.

The sequences come from peripheral blood mononuclear cells (PBMCs), collected at new diagnosis, from a patient treated with antithyroid drugs. The receptors come from a young woman with Graves disease. CDR3s include the opening cysteine and the closing phenylalanine or tryptophan. D genes are given only for firm matches. Size values are once, few and many counts, or a class for expanded clones, and some rows have none.

few . TRBJ1-1 TRBV20-1 TGCAGTGCTAGAGCAACCGGGGGGGTTTGGTTGATCACTGAAGCTTTCTTT CSARATGGVWLITEAFF
many TRBD1 TRBJ1-1 TRBV6-1 TGTGCCAGCAGCCCGGGACAGGCCGGGAGCACTGAAGCTTTCTTT CASSPGQAGSTEAFF
many . TRBJ1-2 TRBV11-2 TGTGCCAGCAGCTTAGGTCAGATCTATGGCTACACCTTC CASSLGQIYGYTF
many . TRBJ2-5 TRBV9 TGTGCCAGCAGCGTAGTTGAAGGGAGGACGGAGACCCAGTACTTC CASSVVEGRTETQYF
many . TRBJ2-1 TRBV20-1 TGCAGTGCTAGAGATCTCGGCGGAGTAAAGAATGAGCAGTTCTTC CSARDLGGVKNEQFF
many TRBD1 TRBJ1-1 TRBV4-1 TGCGCCAGCAGACTTGGGACAGCCGAGCCTGAAGCTTTCTTT CASRLGTAEPEAFF
many . TRBJ1-4 TRBV2 TGTGCCAGCAGTGAAATCGCAGGGGTTGAAAAACTGTTTTTT CASSEIAGVEKLFF
few TRBD1 TRBJ2-1 TRBV4-1 TGCGCCAGCAGCCAACTGGGACAGGGGCCCTACTTCACCTACAATGAGCAGTTCTTC CASSQLGQGPYFTYNEQFF
few . TRBJ2-3 TRBV6-2/TRBV6-3 TGTGCCAGCAGTTACATCAGCCCTAGCACAGATACGCAGTATTTT CASSYISPSTDTQYF
. . TRBJ1-1 TRBV7-9 TGTGCCAGCAGCTTAGTGGGTTATATCGGCAGGGTGGCCACTGAAGCTTTCTTT CASSLVGYIGRVATEAFF
many . TRBJ1-1 TRBV7-6 TGTGCCAGCAGCTCCGACTGGGACGGTGGCACTGAAGCTTTCTTT CASSSDWDGGTEAFF
many . TRBJ1-2 TRBV13 TGTGCCAGCACCCCCAGATCGGGAATCGCGGACGGCTACACCTTC CASTPRSGIADGYTF
many TRBD1 TRBJ2-1 TRBV10-3 TGTGCCATCAGAGGGGACAGGGGAGGGTCCTACAATGAGCAGTTCTTC CAIRGDRGGSYNEQFF
many . TRBJ1-1 TRBV9 TGTGCCAGCAGCCCTGGGTGGGGGAAGAACACTGAAGCTTTCTTT CASSPGWGKNTEAFF
many . TRBJ2-7 TRBV12-3/TRBV12-4 TGTGCCAGCAGTTTAGGACTGTACTCCTACGAGCAGTACTTC CASSLGLYSYEQYF
many TRBD1 TRBJ2-3 TRBV7-2 TGTGCCAGCAGCCCACGGGACAGTCACACAGATACGCAGTATTTT CASSPRDSHTDTQYF
many TRBD1 TRBJ2-2 TRBV6-5 TGTGCCAGCAGTTACTCGGCCCTCCTCCGACAGGGGAACACCGGGGAGCTGTTTTTT CASSYSALLRQGNTGELFF
few TRBD2 TRBJ2-3 TRBV12-5 TGTGCTAGTGGGCGGAGCGGGGGCACAGATACGCAGTATTTT CASGRSGGTDTQYF
. TRBD2 TRBJ2-5 TRBV20-1 TGCAGTGCCACCGAAGAGCGGGAGCAAGAGACCCAGTACTTC CSATEEREQETQYF
many . TRBJ2-3 TRBV7-9 TGTGCCAGCAGCTTTTCTGGGGCAGTAGCGCAGTATTTT CASSFSGAVAQYF
many . TRBJ2-1 TRBV27 TGTGCCAGCAGTTCCCTGACTAGTCGATTTGAGCAGTTCTTC CASSSLTSRFEQFF
few TRBD1 TRBJ1-2 TRBV10-2 TGCGCCAGCAGTGAGTCATTTTTGGACAGGATAGCACCGGGCTATGGCTACACCTTC CASSESFLDRIAPGYGYTF
many TRBD1 TRBJ1-4 TRBV30 TGTGCCTGGAGGACGAAGACAGGGCATGCAACTAATGAAAAACTGTTTTTT CAWRTKTGHATNEKLFF
many . TRBJ1-2 TRBV5-1 TGCGCCAGCAGCTGGTATCCAGGGCAATTCTATGGCTACACCTTC CASSWYPGQFYGYTF
many . TRBJ2-7 TRBV11-3 TGTGCCAGCGACTTGCTTGACGAGCAGTACTTC CASDLLDEQYF
few TRBD1 TRBJ1-2 TRBV3-1 TGTGCCAGCAGCCAGGAGTTTAAAAGGGACAGGGGATTTGGCTACACCTTC CASSQEFKRDRGFGYTF
. . TRBJ1-6 TRBV9 TGTGCCAGCAGCGTAGGGGAGAACTCCTATAATTCACCCCTCCACTTT CASSVGENSYNSPLHF
many . TRBJ2-5 TRBV6-9 TGTGCCAGCAGTTACGTAAACTGGGTTGAAGAGACCCAGTACTTC CASSYVNWVEETQYF
many . TRBJ2-1 TRBV2 TGTGCCAGTTACGACGGGACAAGGCCTTACAATGAGCAGTTCTTC CASYDGTRPYNEQFF
many . TRBJ2-5 TRBV7-2 TGTGCCAGCAGCCGGGACCAACAAGAGACCCAGTACTTC CASSRDQQETQYF
many . TRBJ1-4 TRBV20-1 TGCAGTGCCATAACTAACATTCGGGAAAAACTGTTTTTT CSAITNIREKLFF
many . TRBJ2-1 TRBV28 TGTGCCAGCAGTTTTCGACCCCCGACGGACAATGAGCAGTTCTTC CASSFRPPTDNEQFF
. TRBD1 TRBJ2-5 TRBV5-1 TGCGCCAGCAGCCTTACAGGGGGAGGAGAGACCCAGTACTTC CASSLTGGGETQYF
many . TRBJ1-2 TRBV12-3/TRBV12-4 TGTGCCAGCAGTTTAGCCACGGGTTACTATGGCTACACCTTC CASSLATGYYGYTF
many . TRBJ2-5 TRBV20-1 TGCAGTGCCGTCCTCCGGCTAGGGGAGACCCAGTACTTC CSAVLRLGETQYF
many . TRBJ1-6 TRBV7-2 TGTGCCAGCAGCTTAGCGCGGTCTGACGCCCCCCACTTT CASSLARSDAPHF
. TRBD2 TRBJ2-1 TRBV5-1 TGCGCCAGCAGCCTCCCGACGGGGGGGGATAGCTCCTACAATGAGCAGTTCTTC CASSLPTGGDSSYNEQFF
. . TRBJ1-2 TRBV4-1 TGCGCCAGCAGTCCCCTAGTTGGCGGCTACACCTTC CASSPLVGGYTF